The clone carrying this TCR beta chain was picked up a small number of times. The target antigen is unknown. The entry originates in a study of cytomegalovirus exposure and HLA in healthy donors. This cohort consisted of healthy bone marrow donors. Notes on the study in general: According to an earlier analysis, most TCR beta V segments yielded productive rearrangements about 87% or about 30% of the time.

The CDR3 has 15 residues. The V gene's germline CDR1 is MNHNS and CDR2 SASEGT. With 6 bases clipped from V and 9 bases from J, the junction kept 9 bases outside the gene matches. The PCR ran on 60 Vbeta and 13 Jbeta primers. Profiling relied on immunoSEQ multiplex PCR, and the TCRdb table lists in-frame clones only, not all of them. The data show about 120,000 clones, around three quarters seen once. The clonotype originates from a female donor in good health and CMV-seronegative. The sequenced sample consisted of PBMCs. The rearrangement joins TRBV6-1 to TRBJ1-6, with TRBD1 identical over 9 bases. The CDR3 coding sequence is TGTGCCAGCAGAGCGGGGGACAGGGAATCTTCACCCCTCCACTTT. Protein sequence: CASRAGDRESSPLHF.